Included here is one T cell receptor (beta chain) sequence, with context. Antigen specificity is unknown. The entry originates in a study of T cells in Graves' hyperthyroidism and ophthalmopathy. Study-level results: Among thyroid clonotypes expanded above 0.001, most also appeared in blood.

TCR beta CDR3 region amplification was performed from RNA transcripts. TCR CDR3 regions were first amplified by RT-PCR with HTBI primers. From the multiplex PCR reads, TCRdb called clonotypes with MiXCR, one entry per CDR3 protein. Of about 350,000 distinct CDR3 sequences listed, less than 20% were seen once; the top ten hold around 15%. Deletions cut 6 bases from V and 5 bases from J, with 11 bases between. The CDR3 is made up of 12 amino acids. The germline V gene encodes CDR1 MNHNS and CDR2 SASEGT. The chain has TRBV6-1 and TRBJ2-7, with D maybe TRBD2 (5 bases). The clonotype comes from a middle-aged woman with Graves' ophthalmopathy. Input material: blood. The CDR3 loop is CASRGAVNEQYF. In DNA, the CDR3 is TGTGCCAGCAGGGGAGCTGTCAACGAGCAGTACTTC.